The 24 T cell receptor beta chains presented below share a single source sample, sequenced in a study of cytomegalovirus exposure and HLA in healthy donors. Use of 60 Vbeta and 13 Jbeta primers characterized the PCR. Assay: immunoSEQ multiplex PCR; the TCRdb copy retains only in-frame clones and omits some. The table lists over 150,000 clones, roughly three quarters of them singletons, with roughly an eighth in the top ten. Sequencing was done on a sample of PBMCs. The receptors were sampled from a woman aged 45-60 years in good health and CMV-seropositive.

This chain links TRBV30 with TRBJ2-7; D is perhaps TRBD1 (5 bases). From germline, CDR1 is GTSNPN and CDR2 SVGIG (reference sequence). V was shortened by 2 bases and J by 0 bases, with 11 bases between the two germline ends. The CDR3 sequence is 14 residues long. CDR3 in amino acids: CAWSLGPDSYEQYF. In DNA form, the CDR3 reads TGTGCCTGGAGTCTGGGGCCGGACTCCTACGAGCAGTACTTC.

The chain carries TRBV7-9 and TRBJ2-3; a possible D gene is TRBD2 (6 bases). The CDR3 sequence is 16 residues long. In germline, CDR1 is SEHNR, CDR2 FQNEAQ (reference sequence). Trimming removed 1 base at V and 0 bases at J, with 11 bases between. The CDR3 loop reads CASSLGGGTSTDTQYF. In DNA form, the CDR3 reads TGTGCCAGCAGCTTAGGTGGCGGGACTAGCACAGATACGCAGTATTTT.

J is TRBJ2-3 and V is TRBV5-1; 8 nucleotides agree with TRBD2. The trim removed 0 bases at V and 2 bases at J, leaving 2 bases unmatched. The CDR3 consists of 15 residues. Germline V gene sequence: CDR1 SGHRS, CDR2 YFSETQ. In DNA form, the CDR3 reads TGCGCCAGCAGCTTGGAGCGGGGGACCACAGATACGCAGTATTTT. This codes for CASSLERGTTDTQYF.

This chain joins TRBV6-4 and TRBJ2-7; weak D call: TRBD1 (5 bases). The germline V and J ends were trimmed by 3 bases and 5 bases, with 14 bases remaining between them. The length of the CDR3 is 14 residues. CDR1 is MRHNA and CDR2 is SNTAGT in the germline V gene. CDR3 amino acids: CASSDKSPGNEQYF. The CDR3 bases are TGTGCCAGCAGTGATAAAAGTCCAGGGAACGAGCAGTACTTC.

This chain links TRBV10-3 with TRBJ2-5, with 10 bases matching TRBD1. The DNA end favors TRBJ2-7, so the J call may be wrong. The length of the CDR3 is 14 residues. Germline V gene sequence: CDR1 ENHRY, CDR2 SYGVKD. The CDR3 region is CAIRTGGNAYEQYF. The CDR3 bases are TGTGCCATCAGGACAGGGGGCAACGCCTACGAGCAGTACTTC.

This sequence joins TRBV11-2 and TRBJ2-5, with 9 bases fitting TRBD2. This CDR3 is 18 amino acids long. Trimming took 1 base from V and 0 from J; bases not matched to a gene: 9. Germline V gene data show CDR1 as SGHAT and CDR2 as FQNNGV. This chain's CDR3 is CASSLGGSGGAYQETQYF. In nucleotides, the CDR3 is TGTGCCAGCAGCTTAGGGGGTAGCGGGGGAGCGTACCAAGAGACCCAGTACTTC. Supplemented by reference TRBV11-2 and TRBJ2-5, the full variable domain reads EAGVAQSPRYKIIEKRQSVAFWCNPISGHATLYWYQQILGQGPKLLIQFQNNGVVDDSQLPKDRFSAERLKGVDSTLKIQPAKLEDSAVYLCASSLGGSGGAYQETQYFGPGTRLLVL.

The genes are TRBV9 and TRBJ2-3, with 10 bases matching TRBD2. Trimming at V came to 2 bases and at J to 4 bases, leaving 4 bases not matched to a gene. Germline-derived CDR1 and CDR2 are SGDLS and YYNGEE. The CDR3 has 15 residues. The CDR3 protein is CASSVSGGNADTQYF. The CDR3, as DNA: TGTGCCAGCAGCGTTAGCGGGGGGAACGCAGATACGCAGTATTTT.

V and J are TRBV5-4 and TRBJ1-4; the match to TRBD1 covers 7 bases. Trimming took 3 bases from V and 10 from J; bases not matched to a gene: 6. Germline assignment: CDR1 SGHNT and CDR2 YYREEE (reference sequence). The CDR3 has 13 amino acids. CDR3 amino acids: CASSSWTGRKLFF. DNA for the CDR3: TGTGCCAGCAGCTCGTGGACAGGACGAAAACTGTTTTTT.

The rearrangement links TRBV2 to TRBJ1-2; 8 nucleotides align to TRBD1. Germline trimming cut 4 bases from V and 4 bases from J; bases unmatched to any gene: 5. The germline V gene has CDR1 SNHLY and CDR2 FYNNEI. The CDR3 sequence is 14 residues long. DNA for the CDR3: TGTGCCAGCAGTGGTCGACAGGGGCTCTATGGCTACACCTTC. Protein: CASSGRQGLYGYTF.

This rearrangement joins TRBV29-1 to TRBJ2-6, with 7 nucleotides matching TRBD1. The ends lost 5 bases at V and 0 bases at J; junction bases unmatched: 4. The V gene's germline CDR1 is SQVTM and CDR2 ANQGSEA. The CDR3 covers 15 residues. The CDR3 nucleotides are TGCAGCGTTCGGGACAGTGCCTCTGGGGCCAACGTCCTGACTTTC. Translated: CSVRDSASGANVLTF. The full variable domain, its missing parts supplied by reference TRBV29-1 and TRBJ2-6, is SAVISQKPSRDICQRGTSLTIQCQVDSQVTMMFWYRQQPGQSLTLIATANQGSEATYESGFVIDKFPISRPNLTFSTLTVSNMSPEDSSIYLCSVRDSASGANVLTFGAGSRLTVL.

The rearrangement joins TRBV6-5 to TRBJ1-1, with 10 bases aligning to TRBD1. The CDR3 loop spans 15 amino acids. After removal of 5 bases from V and 5 bases from J, the junction contained 8 bases not matched to a gene. The germline gives CDR1 MNHEY, CDR2 SVGAGI. The CDR3 loop reads CASSAPDRGLTEAFF. The CDR3 DNA reads as TGTGCCAGCAGTGCTCCGGACAGGGGGTTAACTGAAGCTTTCTTT.

The J gene is TRBJ2-7, the V gene TRBV5-1; a possible D gene is TRBD1 (5 bases). This CDR3 spans 14 amino acids. Germline V gives CDR1 SGHRS, CDR2 YFSETQ. V was trimmed by 0 bases and J by 6 bases, leaving 13 bases between them. The CDR3 loop is CASSLVVGLSEQYF. DNA of the CDR3: TGCGCCAGCAGCTTGGTCGTGGGGCTTAGCGAGCAGTACTTC.

This clone was seen only a few times. DNA of the CDR3: TGTGCCAGCAGTTACCGGACAGACTACGAGCAGTACTTC. Translation gives CASSYRTDYEQYF. V gene TRBV6-6 combines with J gene TRBJ2-7; TRBD1 might be the D (6 bases). Between the trimmed V and J ends, which lost 2 bases and 3 bases, there was a span of 8 bases. The germline V gene has CDR1 MNHNY and CDR2 SVGAGI (reference sequence). This CDR3 has 13 amino acids.

In this sample, this clone turned up once. The genes are TRBV13 and TRBJ2-3, with D possibly being TRBD2 (5 bases). CDR3 length: 13 residues. The V end lost 5 bases, the J end lost 4 bases, and 10 bases lay between the germline ends. Germline CDR1 is PRHDT and CDR2 is FYEKMQ (reference sequence). The CDR3 DNA reads as TGTGCCAGCAGCCAGCAAGCGGCAGATACGCAGTATTTT. Translated: CASSQQAADTQYF. Full variable domain (missing parts from reference TRBV13 and TRBJ2-3): AAGVIQSPRHLIKEKRETATLKCYPIPRHDTVYWYQQGPGQDPQFLISFYEKMQSDKGSIPDRFSAQQFSDYHSELNMSSLELGDSALYFCASSQQAADTQYFGPGTRLTVL.

This clone was detected only a few times. The genes are TRBV7-9 and TRBJ1-1, with D uncertain. V was clipped by 2 bases and J by 7 bases, with 14 bases between them. Germline V gene sequence: CDR1 SEHNR, CDR2 FQNEAQ (reference sequence). This CDR3 spans 14 amino acids. CDR3 in DNA: TGTGCCAGCAGCTTAAGGGATGGGGAGGGTGAAGCTTTCTTT. Its protein product is CASSLRDGEGEAFF.

This chain connects TRBV5-5 to TRBJ2-3, with D uncertain. V was trimmed by 0 bases and J by 4 bases, leaving 9 bases between them. CDR3 length: 14 residues. Germline loops: CDR1 SGHKS, CDR2 YYEKEE (reference sequence). In nucleotides, the CDR3 is TGTGCCAGCAGCTTGGTGGGCCAAGCAGATACGCAGTATTTT. This codes for CASSLVGQADTQYF.

This sequence joins TRBV5-1 and TRBJ2-7, with unresolved D. V gave up 0 bases and J gave up 0 bases, with 16 bases separating them. The CDR3 is 17 amino acids. Germline CDR1 reads SGHRS; CDR2 reads YFSETQ. The CDR3 DNA follows: TGCGCCAGCAGCTTGGTGTACATGGGTCGGAGCTCCTACGAGCAGTACTTC. This translates into CASSLVYMGRSSYEQYF.

The chain joins TRBV11-2 to TRBJ1-3; no definite D call. The CDR3 sequence is 18 residues long. The germline V and J ends were trimmed by 5 bases and 0 bases, with 20 bases remaining between them. Per germline, CDR1 SGHAT and CDR2 FQNNGV. CDR3 residues: CASSPPPPTGLSGNTIYF. Here the CDR3 DNA reads TGTGCCAGCAGCCCTCCCCCCCCTACGGGTCTCTCTGGAAACACCATATATTTT.

The gene calls are TRBV30 and TRBJ2-3, with 7 positions matching TRBD1. CDR1 and CDR2 from the germline V gene are GTSNPN and SVGIG (reference sequence). CDR3 length equals 16 residues. V gave up 2 bases and J gave up 4 bases; unmatched junction bases: 12. This chain's CDR3 is CAWSPRQGMRADTQYF. The CDR3 nucleotides read TGTGCCTGGAGTCCCCGACAGGGAATGAGGGCAGATACGCAGTATTTT.

This clone was observed a handful of times. The genes are TRBV7-9 and TRBJ2-5, with 7 bases matching TRBD2. J lost 5 bases, V lost 5 bases, and 14 bases had no gene match. CDR1 and CDR2 (germline): SEHNR, FQNEAQ (reference sequence). This CDR3 spans 16 amino acids. CDR3 amino acids: CASSRRTGTGGETQYF. The DNA of the CDR3 is TGTGCCAGCAGCCGAAGGACCGGGACCGGGGGGGAGACCCAGTACTTC. Filled out from reference TRBV7-9 and TRBJ2-5, the complete variable domain reads DTGVSQNPRHKITKRGQNVTFRCDPISEHNRLYWYRQTLGQGPEFLTYFQNEAQLEKSRLLSDRFSAERPKGSFSTLEIQRTEQGDSAMYLCASSRRTGTGGETQYFGPGTRLLVL.

This clone was seen just once. The chain links TRBV6-1 to TRBJ1-5; D call uncertain. The CDR3 totals 19 residues. V was shortened by 1 base and J by 0 bases, with 19 bases between the two germline ends. Germline V gene lookup returns CDR1 MNHNS and CDR2 SASEGT. CDR3 nucleotides: TGTGCCAGCAGTGAAGTTAGCGTTAGTCGTCTGTATAGCAATCAGCCCCAGCATTTT. Protein: CASSEVSVSRLYSNQPQHF.

This clone was picked up a small number of times. The chain links TRBV11-2 to TRBJ2-5, with D perhaps matching TRBD2 (6 bases). The germline V and J ends were trimmed by 1 base and 1 base, with 16 bases remaining between them. Per the germline V gene, CDR1 is SGHAT and CDR2 is FQNNGV. CDR3 length: 17 amino acids. The CDR3 DNA sequence: TGTGCCAGCAGCTTAGTAGGGCTAGCGTCGATCCAAGAGACCCAGTACTTC. Translation gives CASSLVGLASIQETQYF.

This clone was detected only once. The chain links TRBV15 to TRBJ2-7; a weak D match, TRBD1 (5 bases). The CDR3 contains 16 residues. V lost 1 base and J lost 0, with 13 bases in between. The germline CDR1 and CDR2 sequences are LNHNV and YYDKDF (reference sequence). CDR3 in amino acids: CATSRGSRTHSYEQYF. The CDR3 DNA reads as TGTGCCACCAGCAGAGGGTCCCGGACACACTCCTACGAGCAGTACTTC.

The chain combines TRBV30 with TRBJ2-3; a weak D match, TRBD1 (6 bases). The germline V gene encodes CDR1 GTSNPN and CDR2 SVGIG (reference sequence). The CDR3 contains 14 residues. The CDR3 coding sequence is TGTGCTTCGCAAGCTAACAGGGATACAGATACGCAGTATTTT. It codes for CASQANRDTDTQYF.